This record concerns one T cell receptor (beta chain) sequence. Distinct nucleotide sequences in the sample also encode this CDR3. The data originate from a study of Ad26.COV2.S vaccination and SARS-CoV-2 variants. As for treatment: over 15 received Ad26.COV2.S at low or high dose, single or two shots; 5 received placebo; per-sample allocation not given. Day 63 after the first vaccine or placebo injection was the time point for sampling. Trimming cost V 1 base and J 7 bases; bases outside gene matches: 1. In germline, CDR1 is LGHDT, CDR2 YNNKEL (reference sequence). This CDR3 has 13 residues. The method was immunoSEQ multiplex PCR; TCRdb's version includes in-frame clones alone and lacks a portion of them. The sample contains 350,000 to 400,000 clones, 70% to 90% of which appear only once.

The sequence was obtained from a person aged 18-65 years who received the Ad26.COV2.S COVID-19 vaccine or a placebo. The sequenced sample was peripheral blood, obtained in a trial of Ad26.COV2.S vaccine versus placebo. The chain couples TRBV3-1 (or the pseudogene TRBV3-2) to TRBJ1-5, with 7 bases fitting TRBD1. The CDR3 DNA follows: TGTGCCAGCAGCCAAGCAGGGGGACAGCCCCAGCATTTT. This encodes CASSQAGGQPQHF.